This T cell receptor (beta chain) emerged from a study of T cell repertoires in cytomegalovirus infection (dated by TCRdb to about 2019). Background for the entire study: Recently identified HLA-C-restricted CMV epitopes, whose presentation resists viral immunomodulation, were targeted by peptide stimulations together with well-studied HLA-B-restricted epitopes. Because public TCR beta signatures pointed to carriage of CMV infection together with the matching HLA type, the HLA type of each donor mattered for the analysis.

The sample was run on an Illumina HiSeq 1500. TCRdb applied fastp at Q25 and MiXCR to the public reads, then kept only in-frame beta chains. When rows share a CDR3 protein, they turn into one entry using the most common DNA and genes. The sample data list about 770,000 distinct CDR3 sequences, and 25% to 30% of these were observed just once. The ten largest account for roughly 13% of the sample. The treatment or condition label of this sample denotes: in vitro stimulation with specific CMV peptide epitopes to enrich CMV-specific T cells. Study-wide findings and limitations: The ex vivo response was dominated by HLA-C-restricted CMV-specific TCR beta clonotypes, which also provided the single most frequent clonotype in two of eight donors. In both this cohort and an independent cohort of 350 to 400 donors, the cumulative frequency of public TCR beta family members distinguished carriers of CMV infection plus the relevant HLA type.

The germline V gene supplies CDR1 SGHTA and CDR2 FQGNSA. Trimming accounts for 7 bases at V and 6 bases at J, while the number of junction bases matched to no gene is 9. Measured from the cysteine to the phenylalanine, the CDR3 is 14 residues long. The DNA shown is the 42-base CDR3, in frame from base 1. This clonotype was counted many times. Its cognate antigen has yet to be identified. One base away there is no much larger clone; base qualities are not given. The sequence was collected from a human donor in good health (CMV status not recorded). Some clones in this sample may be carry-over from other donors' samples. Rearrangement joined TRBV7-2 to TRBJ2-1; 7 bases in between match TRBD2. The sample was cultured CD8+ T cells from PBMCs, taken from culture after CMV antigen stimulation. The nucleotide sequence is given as TGTGCCAGCACCTGGGAGCGGGGCCGCAATGAGCAGTTCTTC. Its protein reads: CASTWERGRNEQFF. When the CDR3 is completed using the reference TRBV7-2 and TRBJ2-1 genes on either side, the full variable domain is GAGVSQSPSNKVTEKGKDVELRCDPISGHTALYWYRQSLGQGLEFLIYFQGNSAPDKSGLPSDRFSAERTGGSVSTLTIQRTQQEDSAVYLCASTWERGRNEQFFGPGTRLTVL.